The 10 T cell receptor beta chains listed next were all sequenced from one sample in a study of T cells after yellow fever vaccination. TCRdb itself ran the 5' RACE reads through MiXCR, one entry per CDR3 protein. The top ten hold about 3% of the sample, which has hundreds of thousands of distinct CDR3 sequences, around 13% seen once. The material sequenced was CD4+ T cells sorted from PBMCs, taken 15 days after the yellow fever booster vaccination. The receptors were gathered from a man aged 18 to 29 who received the YFV17D yellow fever vaccine.

The chain combines TRBV7-2 with TRBJ1-2; TRBD1 matches at 11 bases. The junction had 6 bases not matched to a gene; V was cut back by 7 bases and J by 8 bases. Germline lookup yields CDR1 SGHTA and CDR2 FQGNSA. The CDR3 sequence is 13 residues long. The CDR3 DNA is TGTGCCAGCACCTACCGGACAGGGGGCGGCTACACCTTC. Translated: CASTYRTGGGYTF.

The chain uses TRBV7-2 and TRBJ1-1, with TRBD1 matching over 8 bases. Germline CDR1 and CDR2: SGHTA and FQGNSA. V trimming: 5 bases; J trimming: 4 bases; junction bases outside the gene matches: 6. CDR3 size: 14 residues. CDR3: CASSPQGARTEAFF. In DNA form, the CDR3 reads TGTGCCAGCAGCCCCCAGGGGGCGCGCACTGAAGCTTTCTTT.

This clonotype turned up a few times. The J gene is TRBJ1-1, the V gene TRBV6-2 or TRBV6-3, with D tentatively TRBD1 (6 bases). CDR1 is MNHEY, CDR2 SVGEGT, per germline. There are 11 residues in the CDR3. V shed 8 bases and J shed 7 bases, with 11 bases lying between them. The CDR3 here is CASQGRGEAFF. The CDR3 DNA reads TGTGCCAGCCAGGGGAGGGGTGAAGCTTTCTTT.

This sequence joins TRBV2 and TRBJ2-7; possible D gene TRBD1, 6 bases. Germline V gene data show CDR1 as SNHLY and CDR2 as FYNNEI. With 9 bases removed from V and 2 bases from J, the gap between germline ends came to 11 bases. The CDR3 covers 12 residues. The CDR3 DNA is TGTGCCAGTAGACAGGAAACCTACGAGCAGTACTTC. Protein product: CASRQETYEQYF.

In its sample, this clonotype was seen many times. V and J are TRBV10-3 and TRBJ2-3, with 7 nucleotides matching TRBD1. With 10 bases clipped from V and 5 bases from J, the junction kept 9 bases outside the gene matches. CDR1 and CDR2 from the germline V gene are ENHRY and SYGVKD. The CDR3 contains 13 residues. DNA for the CDR3: TGTGCCACTCTACGAACAGGGGAAGATACGCAGTATTTT. Translation: CATLRTGEDTQYF.

Only one count was recorded for this clonotype. The V call is TRBV19, the J call TRBJ1-2, with unresolved D. CDR1 and CDR2 from the germline V gene are LNHDA and SQIVND (reference sequence). V lost 0 bases to trimming and J lost 2 bases, with 10 bases between them. The CDR3 totals 15 residues. CDR3: CASSIDGGGNYGYTF. In DNA, the CDR3 is TGTGCCAGTAGTATAGATGGCGGCGGGAACTATGGCTACACCTTC.

This clonotype was seen repeatedly, ten times or more. The chain combines TRBV9 with TRBJ1-1; the D is unclear. The CDR3 sequence is 13 residues long. Deletions cut 4 bases from V and 4 bases from J, with 11 bases between. CDR1 and CDR2 (germline): SGDLS, YYNGEE. Here the CDR3 DNA reads TGTGCCAGCAGCCTCCTCGGGAGCACTGAAGCTTTCTTT. This gives the protein CASSLLGSTEAFF.

The CDR3 protein is CSVEEGTGGYTDTQYF. The DNA for the CDR3 is TGCAGCGTTGAAGAAGGGACAGGGGGTTACACAGATACGCAGTATTTT. This chain uses TRBV29-1 with TRBJ2-3, with 11 bases matching TRBD1. Trimming cost V 0 bases and J 2 bases; bases outside gene matches: 4. Germline V gives CDR1 SQVTM, CDR2 ANQGSEA. This CDR3 contains 16 residues.

The chain uses TRBV6-5 and TRBJ2-3; 12 bases are a match to TRBD2. The germline gives CDR1 MNHEY, CDR2 SVGAGI. V was pared by 11 bases and J by 6 bases, with 9 bases of the junction left unmatched. The CDR3 is 14 residues long. The DNA for the CDR3 is TGTGCCGTCAGCGTTGGACTAGCGGGGGATACGCAGTATTTT. It codes for CAVSVGLAGDTQYF.

This chain links TRBV4-3 with TRBJ2-1; no definite D call. Trimming took off 1 base at V and 1 base at J, with 8 bases between the two ends. In germline, CDR1 is LGHNA, CDR2 YSLEER. The CDR3 is made up of 15 amino acids. CDR3 bases: TGCGCCAGCAGCCAAGCCCACAGTTCCTACAATGAGCAGTTCTTC. Its protein is CASSQAHSSYNEQFF.